The T cell receptor (beta chain) under discussion was sequenced for a study of blood T cell repertoires in COVID-19. Background on the study: Collection of acute and convalescent COVID-19 samples took place in the United States, Italy and Spain.

This CDR3 is built from 15 residues. Germline-derived CDR1 and CDR2 are SGHDT and YYEEEE. V lost 0 bases, J lost 5 bases, and 7 bases stayed unmatched. Methods used by the authors: Amplification of reference gene primers provided the estimated nucleated cell counts. Only in-frame clones appear in the TCRdb table, and some are missing; sequencing was by immunoSEQ multiplex PCR. The V and J calls and the clone size are those of that table, but D and trimming were determined from the DNA. The sample lists around 31,000 clones; approximately 93% were seen once. The gene calls are TRBV5-6 and TRBJ2-5, with 7 bases fitting TRBD1. This TCR came from a man between 60 and 75 years old with acute or convalescent COVID-19. Material for sequencing was peripheral blood. The CDR3 DNA follows: TGTGCCAGCAGCTTGGAAAGGGGGCGCAGGGAGACCCAGTACTTC. Translated: CASSLERGRRETQYF.